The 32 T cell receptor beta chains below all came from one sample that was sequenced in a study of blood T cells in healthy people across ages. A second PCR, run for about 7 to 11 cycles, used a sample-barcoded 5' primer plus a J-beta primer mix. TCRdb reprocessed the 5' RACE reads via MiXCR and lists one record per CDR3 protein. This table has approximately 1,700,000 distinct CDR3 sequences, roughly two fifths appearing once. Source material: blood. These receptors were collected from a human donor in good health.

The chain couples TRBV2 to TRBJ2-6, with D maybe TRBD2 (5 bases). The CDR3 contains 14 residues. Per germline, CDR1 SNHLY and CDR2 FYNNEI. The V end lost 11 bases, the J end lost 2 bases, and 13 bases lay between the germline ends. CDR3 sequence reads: CAASGVAGANVLTF. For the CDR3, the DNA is TGTGCCGCTTCCGGGGTAGCTGGGGCCAACGTCCTGACTTTC.

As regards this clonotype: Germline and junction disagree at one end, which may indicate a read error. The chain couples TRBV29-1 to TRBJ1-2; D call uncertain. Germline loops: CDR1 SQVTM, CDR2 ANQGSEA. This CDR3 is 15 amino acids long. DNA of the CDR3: TGCAGCGTTGAGGATCAAACTCGGGAGGGATATGACTACACCTTC. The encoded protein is CSVEDQTREGYDYTF.

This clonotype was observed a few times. This CDR3 is CASSYLGGTQETQYF. The DNA for the CDR3 is TGTGCCAGCAGTTACCTTGGAGGGACCCAAGAGACCCAGTACTTC. The rearrangement uses TRBV6-2 or TRBV6-3 and TRBJ2-5, with TRBD2 as a possible D gene (6 bases). V shed 2 bases and J shed 1 base, with 11 bases lying between them. From germline, CDR1 is MNHEY and CDR2 SVGEGT. This CDR3 is 15 amino acids long.

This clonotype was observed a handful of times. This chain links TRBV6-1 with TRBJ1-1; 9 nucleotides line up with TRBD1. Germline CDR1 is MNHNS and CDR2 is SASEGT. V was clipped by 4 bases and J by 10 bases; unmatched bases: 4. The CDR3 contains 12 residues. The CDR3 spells CASSGGQGVAFF. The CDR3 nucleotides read TGTGCCAGCAGTGGGGGACAGGGTGTAGCTTTCTTT.

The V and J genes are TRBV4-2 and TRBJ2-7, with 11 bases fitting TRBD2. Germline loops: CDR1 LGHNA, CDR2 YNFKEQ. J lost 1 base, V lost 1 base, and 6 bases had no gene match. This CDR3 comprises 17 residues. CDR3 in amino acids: CASSQGLAGTTSYEQYF. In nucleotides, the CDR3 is TGTGCCAGCAGCCAAGGACTAGCGGGGACTACGTCCTACGAGCAGTACTTC.

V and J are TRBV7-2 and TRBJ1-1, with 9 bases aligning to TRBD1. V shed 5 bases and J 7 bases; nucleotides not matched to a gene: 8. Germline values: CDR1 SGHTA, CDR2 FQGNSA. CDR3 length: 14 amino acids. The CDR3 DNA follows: TGTGCCAGCAGCCCCCAGGGGACAGGGTTTGAAGCTTTCTTT. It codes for CASSPQGTGFEAFF.

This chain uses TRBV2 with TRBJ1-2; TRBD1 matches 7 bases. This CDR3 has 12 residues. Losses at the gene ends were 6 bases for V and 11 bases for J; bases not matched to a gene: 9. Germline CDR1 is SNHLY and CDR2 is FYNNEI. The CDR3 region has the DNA TGTGCCAGCAGGGACGACAGGGTGGGGTACACCTTC. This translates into CASRDDRVGYTF.

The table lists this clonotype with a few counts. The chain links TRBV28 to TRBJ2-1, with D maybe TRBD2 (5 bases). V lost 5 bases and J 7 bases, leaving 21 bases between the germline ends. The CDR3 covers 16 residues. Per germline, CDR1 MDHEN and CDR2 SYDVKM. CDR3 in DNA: TGTGCCAGCAGTCTAGGCCACGAAGAGGGTTATAATGAGCAGTTCTTC. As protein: CASSLGHEEGYNEQFF.

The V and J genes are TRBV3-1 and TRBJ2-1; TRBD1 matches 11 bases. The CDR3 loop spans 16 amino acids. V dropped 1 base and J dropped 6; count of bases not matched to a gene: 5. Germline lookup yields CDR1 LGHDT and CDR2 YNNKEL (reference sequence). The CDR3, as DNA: TGTGCCAGCAGCCAAGTGGACAGGGGGCACCGCAATGAGCAGTTCTTC. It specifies CASSQVDRGHRNEQFF.

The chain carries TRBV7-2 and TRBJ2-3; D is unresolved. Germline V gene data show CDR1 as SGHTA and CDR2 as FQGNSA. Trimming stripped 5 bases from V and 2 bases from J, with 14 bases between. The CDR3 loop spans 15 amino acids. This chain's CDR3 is CASSTQILVTDTQYF. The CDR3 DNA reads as TGTGCCAGCAGCACACAAATTTTGGTCACAGATACGCAGTATTTT.

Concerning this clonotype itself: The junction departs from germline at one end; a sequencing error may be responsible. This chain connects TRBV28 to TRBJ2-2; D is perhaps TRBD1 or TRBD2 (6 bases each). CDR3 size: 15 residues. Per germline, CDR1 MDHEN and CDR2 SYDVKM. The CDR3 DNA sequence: TGTGCCAGCAGGACGGGGGCTGAGAACACCGGGGAACTGTTTTTT. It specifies CASRTGAENTGELFF. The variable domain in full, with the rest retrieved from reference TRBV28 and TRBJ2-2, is DVKVTQSSRYLVKRTGEKVFLECVQDMDHENMFWYRQDPGLGLRLIYFSYDVKMKEKGDIPEGYSVSREKKERFSLILESASTNQTSMYLCASRTGAENTGELFFGEGSRLTVL.

This CDR3 reads CASSLPLGLVHSNEQFF. The CDR3 DNA reads TGTGCCAGCAGTTTACCCCTCGGGCTAGTTCATAGCAATGAGCAGTTCTTC. This chain links TRBV12-3 or TRBV12-4 with TRBJ2-1; the D is unclear. Trimming removed 2 bases from V and 6 bases from J, with 20 bases in between. This CDR3 is built from 17 residues.

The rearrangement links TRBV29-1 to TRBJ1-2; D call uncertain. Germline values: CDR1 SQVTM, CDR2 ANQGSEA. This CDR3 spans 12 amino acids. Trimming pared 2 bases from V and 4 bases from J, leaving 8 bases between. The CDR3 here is CSVETETYGYTF. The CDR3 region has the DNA TGCAGCGTTGAAACAGAAACCTATGGCTACACCTTC.

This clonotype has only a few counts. The CDR3 region has the DNA TGTGCCAGCTACAGACAGTCTGGTTACGAGCAGTACTTC. Residues: CASYRQSGYEQYF. The chain is built from TRBV2 and TRBJ2-7, with D possibly being TRBD1 (5 bases). The CDR3 totals 13 residues. Germline V gives CDR1 SNHLY, CDR2 FYNNEI. Deletions cut 8 bases from V and 4 bases from J, with 15 bases between.

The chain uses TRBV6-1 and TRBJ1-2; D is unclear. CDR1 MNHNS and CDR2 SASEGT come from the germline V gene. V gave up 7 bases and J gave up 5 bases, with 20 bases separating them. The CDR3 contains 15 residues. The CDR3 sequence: CASTLEGPGPYGYTF. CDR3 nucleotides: TGTGCCAGCACCCTAGAAGGCCCGGGTCCGTATGGCTACACCTTC.

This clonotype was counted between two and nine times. The CDR3 loop is CSANIDSSEQYF. CDR3 coding DNA: TGCAGTGCTAACATAGACTCCAGCGAGCAGTACTTC. This chain links TRBV20-1 with TRBJ2-5; D not resolved. The tail of the sequence fits TRBJ2-7 better, so the J call may be wrong. CDR3 length: 12 residues. Germline CDR1 DFQATT, CDR2 SNEGSKA (reference sequence).

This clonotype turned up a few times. CDR3 amino acids: CSATRTGAYNEQFF. The CDR3 nucleotides read TGCAGTGCTACCCGGACAGGGGCGTACAATGAGCAGTTCTTC. The rearrangement uses TRBV20-1 and TRBJ2-1, with 9 positions matching TRBD1. Germline V gene lookup returns CDR1 DFQATT and CDR2 SNEGSKA (reference sequence). CDR3 size: 14 residues. Trimming took 4 bases from V and 4 from J; bases not matched to a gene: 5.

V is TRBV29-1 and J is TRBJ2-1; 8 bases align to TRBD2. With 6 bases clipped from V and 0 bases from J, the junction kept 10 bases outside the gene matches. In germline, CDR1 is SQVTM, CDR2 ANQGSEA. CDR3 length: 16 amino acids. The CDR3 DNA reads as TGCAGCGTCCAGCCCACTAGCGGCCACTCCTACAATGAGCAGTTCTTC. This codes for CSVQPTSGHSYNEQFF.

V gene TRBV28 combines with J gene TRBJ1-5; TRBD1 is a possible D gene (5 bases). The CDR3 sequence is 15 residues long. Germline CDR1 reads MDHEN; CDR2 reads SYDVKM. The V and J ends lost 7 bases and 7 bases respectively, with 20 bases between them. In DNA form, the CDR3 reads TGTGCCAGCATTCGGTCGGGGGGAAGAGAACAGCCCCAGCATTTT. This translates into CASIRSGGREQPQHF.

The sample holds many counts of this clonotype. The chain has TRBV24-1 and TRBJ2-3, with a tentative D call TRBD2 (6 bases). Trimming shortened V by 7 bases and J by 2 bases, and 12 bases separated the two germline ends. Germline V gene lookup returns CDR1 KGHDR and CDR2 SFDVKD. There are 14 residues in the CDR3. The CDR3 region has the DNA TGTGCCACCAGGGCGGAGGGGAACACAGATACGCAGTATTTT. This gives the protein CATRAEGNTDTQYF.

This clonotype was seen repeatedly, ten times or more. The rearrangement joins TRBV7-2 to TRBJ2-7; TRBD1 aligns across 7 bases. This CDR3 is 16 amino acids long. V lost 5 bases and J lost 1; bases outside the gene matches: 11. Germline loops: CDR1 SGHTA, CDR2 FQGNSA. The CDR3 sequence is CASSARGGGQSYEQYF. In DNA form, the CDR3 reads TGTGCCAGCAGCGCGAGGGGTGGGGGACAGTCCTACGAGCAGTACTTC.

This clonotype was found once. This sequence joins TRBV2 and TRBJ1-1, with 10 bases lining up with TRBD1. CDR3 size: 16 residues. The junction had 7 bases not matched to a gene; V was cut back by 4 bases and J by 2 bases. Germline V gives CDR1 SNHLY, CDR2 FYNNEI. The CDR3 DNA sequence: TGTGCCAGCAGTGGGGGACAGGGGATGGGTAACACTGAAGCTTTCTTT. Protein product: CASSGGQGMGNTEAFF.

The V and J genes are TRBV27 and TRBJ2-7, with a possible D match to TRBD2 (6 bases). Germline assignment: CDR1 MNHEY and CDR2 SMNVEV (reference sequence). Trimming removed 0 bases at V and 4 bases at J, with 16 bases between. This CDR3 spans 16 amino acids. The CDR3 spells CASSLSFPAGTYEQYF. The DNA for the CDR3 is TGTGCCAGCAGTTTATCGTTTCCCGCGGGGACTTACGAGCAGTACTTC.

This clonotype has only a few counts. In nucleotides, the CDR3 is TGCAGTGCTAGGAGGGCAGGGGGCCTGAACACTGAAGCTTTCTTT. Its protein product is CSARRAGGLNTEAFF. V gene TRBV20-1 combines with J gene TRBJ1-1; TRBD1 matches at 8 bases. The germline CDR1 and CDR2 sequences are DFQATT and SNEGSKA (reference sequence). Trimming removed 3 bases from V and 0 bases from J; junction bases left unmatched: 6. CDR3 length: 15 amino acids.

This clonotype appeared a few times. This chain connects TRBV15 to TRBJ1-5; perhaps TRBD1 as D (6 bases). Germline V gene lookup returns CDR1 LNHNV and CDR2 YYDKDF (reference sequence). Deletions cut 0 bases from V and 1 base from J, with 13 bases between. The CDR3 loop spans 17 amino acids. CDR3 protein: CATSREFPGASNQPQHF. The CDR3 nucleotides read TGTGCCACCAGCAGAGAGTTCCCGGGGGCCAGCAATCAGCCCCAGCATTTT.

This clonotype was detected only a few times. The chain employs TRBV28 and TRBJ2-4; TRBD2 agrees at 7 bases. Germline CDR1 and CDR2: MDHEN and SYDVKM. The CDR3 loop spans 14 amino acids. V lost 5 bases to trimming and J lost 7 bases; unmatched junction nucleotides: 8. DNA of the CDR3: TGTGCCAGCAGTCTGGGGAGGGACCGGAACATTCAGTACTTC. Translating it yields CASSLGRDRNIQYF.

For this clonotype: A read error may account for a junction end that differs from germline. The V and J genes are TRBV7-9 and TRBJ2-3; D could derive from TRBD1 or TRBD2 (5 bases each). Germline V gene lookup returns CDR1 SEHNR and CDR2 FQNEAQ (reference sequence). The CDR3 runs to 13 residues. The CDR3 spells CAISPGATDTQYF. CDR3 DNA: TGTGCCATCAGCCCCGGGGCGACAGATACGCAGTATTTT.

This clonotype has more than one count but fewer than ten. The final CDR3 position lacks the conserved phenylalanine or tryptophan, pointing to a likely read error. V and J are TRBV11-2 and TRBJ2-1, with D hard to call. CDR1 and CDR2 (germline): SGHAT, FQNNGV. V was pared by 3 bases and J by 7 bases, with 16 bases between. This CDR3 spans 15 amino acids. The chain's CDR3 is CASSLDPQGWNEQFS. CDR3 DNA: TGTGCCAGCAGCTTGGACCCTCAAGGGTGGAATGAGCAGTTCTCC.

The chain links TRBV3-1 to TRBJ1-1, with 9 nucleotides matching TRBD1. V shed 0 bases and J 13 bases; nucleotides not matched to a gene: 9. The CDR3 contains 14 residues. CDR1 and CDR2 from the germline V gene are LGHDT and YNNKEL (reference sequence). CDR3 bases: TGTGCCAGCAGCCAAGATTTGGGTGACAGGGGGGTTTTCTTT. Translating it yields CASSQDLGDRGVFF.

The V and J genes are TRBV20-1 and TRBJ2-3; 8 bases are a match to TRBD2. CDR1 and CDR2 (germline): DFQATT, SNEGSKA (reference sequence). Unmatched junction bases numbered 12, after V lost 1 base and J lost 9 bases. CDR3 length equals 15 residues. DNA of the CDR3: TGCAGTGCTAGAGTCGCGGCGCGGGGGGCCGGGACGCAGTATTTT. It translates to CSARVAARGAGTQYF.

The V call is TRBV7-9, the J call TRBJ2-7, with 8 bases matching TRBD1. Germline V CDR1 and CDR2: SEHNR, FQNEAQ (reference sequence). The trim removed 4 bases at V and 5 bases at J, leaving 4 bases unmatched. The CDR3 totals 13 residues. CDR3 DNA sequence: TGTGCCAGCAGCTCGACAGGGGACCACGAGCAGTACTTC. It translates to CASSSTGDHEQYF.

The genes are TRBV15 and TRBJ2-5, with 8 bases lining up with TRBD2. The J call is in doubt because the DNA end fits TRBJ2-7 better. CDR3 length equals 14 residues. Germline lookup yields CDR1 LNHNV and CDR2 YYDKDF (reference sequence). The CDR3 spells CATSRNRLASEQYF. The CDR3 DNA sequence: TGTGCCACCAGCAGAAATAGACTAGCGAGCGAGCAGTACTTC.